This record covers a single T cell receptor beta chain. As yet, its antigen is unknown. These data belong to a study of CD8 T cells in Susac syndrome. Study at large: Treatment status at blood draw for the Susac syndrome patients was therapy-naive, corticosteroids, or intravenous immunoglobulin alone.

Study outcomes and limitations: Susac syndrome CD4+ T cell repertoires showed no clonal expansion.

Random hexamers were used to reverse transcribe an amount of about 0.45 to 1 ug RNA. TCRdb itself ran the immunoSEQ multiplex PCR reads through MiXCR, one entry per CDR3 protein. The sample shows 70,000 to 75,000 distinct CDR3 sequences, 90% to 95% of them seen only once. Germline V lookup: CDR1 MNHEY, CDR2 SVGEGT. The V gene end was trimmed by 5 bases and the J gene end by 0 bases; junction bases not matched to a gene: 12. This CDR3 is built from 18 residues. The chain couples TRBV6-2 or TRBV6-3 to TRBJ1-1, with TRBD1 identical over 10 bases. The sample consisted of CD4+ T cells from PBMCs. The sequence was obtained from a human donor with Susac syndrome. CDR3 residues: CASSRPGQGPSMNTEAFF. DNA of the CDR3: TGTGCCAGCAGTCGCCCGGGACAGGGGCCTTCAATGAACACTGAAGCTTTCTTT.